Sequencing of this T cell receptor (beta chain) was carried out in a study of T cell repertoires in cytomegalovirus infection. Across the whole study: Recently identified HLA-C-restricted CMV epitopes were used, and well-studied HLA-B-restricted CMV epitopes were used as well. From public TCR beta signatures came an indication of both CMV infection and matching HLA type. Findings of the study overall: Within the response measured ex vivo, HLA-C-restricted CMV-specific TCR beta clonotypes were dominant. Frequencies of public TCR beta families were cumulated, and this identified carriers of CMV plus the relevant HLA.

In regard to this clonotype: Antigen specificity is unknown.

TCRdb recomputed calls from the reads with MiXCR, one row per CDR3 protein. The sample contains 700,000 to 950,000 distinct CDR3 sequences, approximately 29% of which appear only once. The germline gives CDR1 SNHLY, CDR2 FYNNEI. The CDR3 consists of 17 residues. V was cut by 4 bases and J by 6 bases, with 19 bases left in between. The clonotype was recovered from a human donor in good health (CMV status not recorded). Some clones in this sample may be carry-over from other donors' samples. The material was cultured CD8+ T cells from PBMCs, obtained from culture after CMV antigen stimulation. The chain recombines TRBV2 with TRBJ2-6, with D perhaps matching TRBD2 (7 bases). The CDR3 spells CASSGGGGGLQANVLTF. Written as DNA, the CDR3 is TGTGCCAGCAGTGGGGGGGGGGGCGGCCTTCAGGCCAACGTCCTGACTTTC.